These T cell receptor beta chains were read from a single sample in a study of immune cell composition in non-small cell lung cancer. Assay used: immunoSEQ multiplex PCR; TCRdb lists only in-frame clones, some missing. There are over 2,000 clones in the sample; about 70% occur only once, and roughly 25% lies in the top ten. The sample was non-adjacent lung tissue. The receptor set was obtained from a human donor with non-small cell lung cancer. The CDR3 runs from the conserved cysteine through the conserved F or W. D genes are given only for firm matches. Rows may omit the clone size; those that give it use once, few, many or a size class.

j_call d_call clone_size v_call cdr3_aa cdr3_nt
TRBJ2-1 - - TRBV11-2 CASSPGAEQFF TGTGCCAGCAGCCCAGGGGCTGAGCAGTTCTTC
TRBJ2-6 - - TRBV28 CASSRDTTSGANVLTF TGTGCCAGCAGCCGGGACACCACCTCTGGGGCCAACGTCCTGACTTTC
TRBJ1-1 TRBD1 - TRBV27 CASSLAWDRETEAFF TGTGCCAGCAGTTTAGCTTGGGACAGGGAAACTGAAGCTTTCTTT
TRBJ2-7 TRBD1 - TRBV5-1 CASSPGQGSEQYF TGCGCCAGCAGCCCCGGACAGGGTTCCGAGCAGTACTTC
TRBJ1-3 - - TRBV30 CAWSGSGERNTIYF TGTGCCTGGAGTGGTAGTGGGGAGCGAAACACCATATATTTT
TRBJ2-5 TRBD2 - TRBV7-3 CASSPSGGRGETQYF TGTGCCAGCAGCCCAAGCGGGGGGCGGGGGGAGACCCAGTACTTC
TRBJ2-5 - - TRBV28 CASSLWTDQETQYF TGTGCCAGCAGTTTATGGACAGACCAAGAGACCCAGTACTTC
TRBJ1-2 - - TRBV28 CASSLLTEHYGYTF TGTGCCAGCAGTTTGTTGACGGAGCACTATGGCTACACCTTC
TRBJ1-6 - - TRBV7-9 CASSSKRIEAYNSPLHF TGTGCCAGCAGCTCGAAAAGGATTGAGGCCTATAATTCACCCCTCCACTTT
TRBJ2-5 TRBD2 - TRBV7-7 CASSFYSGGQETQYF TGTGCCAGCAGCTTCTATAGCGGGGGCCAAGAGACCCAGTACTTC
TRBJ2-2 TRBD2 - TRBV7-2 CASSLAAGGNTGELFF TGTGCCAGCAGCTTAGCAGCGGGGGGGAACACCGGGGAGCTGTTTTTT
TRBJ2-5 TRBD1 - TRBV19 CASSIRRQGVRETQYF TGTGCCAGTAGTATTCGGCGACAGGGGGTCCGGGAGACCCAGTACTTC
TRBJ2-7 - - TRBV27 CASSLKTGYEQYF TGTGCCAGCAGTTTAAAAACAGGGTACGAGCAGTACTTC
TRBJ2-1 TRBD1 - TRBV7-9 CASSSPPGGSEQFF TGTGCCAGCAGCTCACCCCCAGGGGGCTCTGAGCAGTTCTTC
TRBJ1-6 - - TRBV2 CASSPTDRLYNSPLHF TGTGCCAGCAGTCCTACCGACAGACTCTATAATTCACCCCTCCACTTT
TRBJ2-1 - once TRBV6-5 CASSYLGTAYNEQFF TGTGCCAGCAGTTACCTCGGGACTGCATACAATGAGCAGTTCTTC
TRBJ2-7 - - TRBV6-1 CASSDLGGQASYEQYF TGTGCCAGCAGTGATTTAGGTGGGCAGGCCTCCTACGAGCAGTACTTC